A single sample is the source of the 18 T cell receptor beta chains below, sequenced in a study of blood T cell repertoires in COVID-19. Clones were read by immunoSEQ multiplex PCR, and TCRdb kept only the in-frame ones, dropping some. The sample contains some 210,000 clones, approximately 80% of which appear only once. Sequenced: PBMCs or T cells enriched from blood (not recorded which). All receptors derive from a man aged 35-49 years who had recovered from COVID-19.

The chain uses TRBV7-9 and TRBJ1-2; 7 bases are shared with TRBD1. V lost 4 bases to trimming and J lost 7 bases; unmatched junction nucleotides: 6. The CDR3 consists of 13 residues. Per the germline V gene, CDR1 is SEHNR and CDR2 is FQNEAQ (reference sequence). CDR3 protein: CASSSGQATGYTF. The CDR3 DNA follows: TGTGCCAGCAGCTCTGGACAGGCAACTGGCTACACCTTC.

The rearrangement links TRBV12-5 to TRBJ2-3; D unclear. CDR1 and CDR2 from the germline V gene are LGHNT and FRNRAP. The CDR3 extends over 15 amino acids. The V and J ends lost 7 bases and 1 base respectively, with 15 bases between them. The CDR3 bases are TGTGCTAGTGCCCAGGCCCCCCGTGGCACAGATACGCAGTATTTT. The encoded protein is CASAQAPRGTDTQYF.

The rearrangement joins TRBV5-4 to TRBJ2-1; perhaps TRBD1 as D (5 bases). This CDR3 has 16 residues. CDR1 is SGHNT, CDR2 YYREEE, per germline (reference sequence). Trimming took off 0 bases at V and 0 bases at J, with 10 bases between the two ends. As DNA, the CDR3 is TGTGCCAGCAGCTTGGGGACACCGAGCTCCTACAATGAGCAGTTCTTC. This sequence encodes CASSLGTPSSYNEQFF.

The chain links TRBV5-6 to TRBJ2-2; D gene unclear. Per the germline V gene, CDR1 is SGHDT and CDR2 is YYEEEE. V shed 0 bases and J shed 3 bases, with 6 bases lying between them. CDR3 length: 14 residues. The CDR3: CASSLVSYTGELFF. CDR3 nucleotide sequence: TGTGCCAGCAGCTTGGTTTCCTACACCGGGGAGCTGTTTTTT.

CDR3 sequence: CASSPRDRGLKKLFF. The CDR3 coding sequence is TGTGCCAGCAGCCCGAGGGACAGGGGATTGAAAAAACTGTTTTTT. V and J are TRBV11-1 and TRBJ1-4; 10 nucleotides agree with TRBD1. J gave up 9 bases and V 5 bases, and 9 bases lay outside the gene matches. CDR1 and CDR2 (germline): SGHAT, FQDESV (reference sequence). The CDR3 contains 15 residues.

The chain couples TRBV19 to TRBJ1-2; the match to TRBD1 covers 7 bases. The V gene's germline CDR1 is LNHDA and CDR2 SQIVND (reference sequence). With 6 bases clipped from V and 6 bases from J, the junction kept 4 bases outside the gene matches. The CDR3 consists of 12 residues. CDR3 sequence reads: CASSQDRNGYTF. DNA for the CDR3: TGTGCCAGTAGCCAGGACAGGAATGGCTACACCTTC.

The V and J genes are TRBV3-1 (or the pseudogene TRBV3-2) and TRBJ2-7; D is perhaps TRBD1 (6 bases). CDR1 is LGHDT, CDR2 YNNKEL, per germline (reference sequence). The CDR3 is made up of 14 amino acids. V gave up 0 bases and J gave up 5 bases, with 11 bases separating them. The CDR3 DNA reads TGTGCCAGCAGCCAAGATGGGGGCCGCAACGAGCAGTACTTC. This codes for CASSQDGGRNEQYF.

The rearrangement uses TRBV18 and TRBJ1-1; tentative D call: TRBD1 (6 bases). Trimming cost V 4 bases and J 8 bases, with 14 bases left between them. The germline V gene encodes CDR1 KGHSH and CDR2 LQKENI. The CDR3 spans 13 residues. This CDR3 is CASSLTGTSEAFF. CDR3 bases: TGTGCCAGCTCACTCACCGGGACATCAGAAGCTTTCTTT.

The chain couples TRBV29-1 to TRBJ2-2; D might be TRBD2 (6 bases). V was clipped by 2 bases and J by 2 bases, with 9 bases between them. The germline V gene has CDR1 SQVTM and CDR2 ANQGSEA. The CDR3 sequence is 14 residues long. The CDR3 nucleotides are TGCAGCGTTGAACCCGGGACTAACACCGGGGAGCTGTTTTTT. Translated: CSVEPGTNTGELFF.

The chain is built from TRBV19 and TRBJ1-5, with 7 bases identical to TRBD1. The CDR3 runs 17 residues. Germline V gene sequence: CDR1 LNHDA, CDR2 SQIVND (reference sequence). J lost 2 bases, V lost 8 bases, and 15 bases had no gene match. The CDR3 DNA reads as TGTGCCAGTTTGGGGATTATAGGGGGCCGGGGCAATCAGCCCCAGCATTTT. Its translation: CASLGIIGGRGNQPQHF.

The chain recombines TRBV3-1 (or the pseudogene TRBV3-2) with TRBJ1-2; D call uncertain. This CDR3 contains 15 residues. V dropped 0 bases and J dropped 4 bases, with 12 bases sitting between them. Germline V CDR1 and CDR2: LGHDT, YNNKEL (reference sequence). The CDR3 region is CASSQENEVFYGYTF. The CDR3 nucleotides are TGTGCCAGCAGCCAAGAAAACGAGGTCTTCTATGGCTACACCTTC.

CDR3 in DNA: TGCGCCAGCAGAACGGGACAGGCGGATAATTCACCCCTCCACTTT. Translation gives CASRTGQADNSPLHF. The chain links TRBV5-1 to TRBJ1-6; 8 positions agree with TRBD1. V lost 5 bases to trimming and J lost 5 bases; unmatched junction nucleotides: 6. Per germline, CDR1 SGHRS and CDR2 YFSETQ. The CDR3 covers 15 residues.

This clone was seen a single time. The rearrangement uses TRBV2 and TRBJ1-1, with D hard to call. Per germline, CDR1 SNHLY and CDR2 FYNNEI. This CDR3 contains 14 residues. The ends were cut back, 2 bases at V and 8 bases at J, with 15 bases in the middle. The CDR3 sequence: CASSETIGRTEAFF. The CDR3 DNA reads TGTGCCAGCAGTGAAACCATTGGGAGGACGGAAGCTTTCTTT.

This chain links TRBV5-6 with TRBJ1-1, with 9 nucleotides matching TRBD1. V trimming: 5 bases; J trimming: 7 bases; junction bases outside the gene matches: 12. Germline V lookup: CDR1 SGHDT, CDR2 YYEEEE. The CDR3 sequence is 15 residues long. As DNA, the CDR3 is TGTGCCAGCAGTTTATTAACAGGGGGCGCGGGTGAAGCTTTCTTT. It encodes CASSLLTGGAGEAFF.

The chain uses TRBV11-2 and TRBJ2-3, with D possibly being TRBD2 (5 bases). The V gene lost 1 base and the J gene lost 1 base, with 12 bases spanning the gap. Germline lookup yields CDR1 SGHAT and CDR2 FQNNGV. This CDR3 has 16 amino acids. CDR3 bases: TGTGCCAGCAGCTTAGGATCGGGGTGGGGCACAGATACGCAGTATTTT. Amino acids: CASSLGSGWGTDTQYF. The full variable domain, completed using reference TRBV11-2 and TRBJ2-3, is EAGVAQSPRYKIIEKRQSVAFWCNPISGHATLYWYQQILGQGPKLLIQFQNNGVVDDSQLPKDRFSAERLKGVDSTLKIQPAKLEDSAVYLCASSLGSGWGTDTQYFGPGTRLTVL.

The chain uses TRBV30 and TRBJ2-2; TRBD1 matches at 7 bases. Germline trimming cut 3 bases from V and 4 bases from J; bases unmatched to any gene: 5. CDR1 and CDR2 (germline): GTSNPN, SVGIG (reference sequence). CDR3 length equals 14 residues. CDR3 sequence reads: CAWSQGQATGELFF. The DNA of the CDR3 is TGTGCCTGGAGCCAAGGACAGGCCACCGGGGAGCTGTTTTTT.

This clone was picked up a small number of times. V usage is TRBV6-1 and J usage is TRBJ2-4; weak D call: TRBD2 (5 bases). Germline values: CDR1 MNHNS, CDR2 SASEGT. The CDR3 runs 17 residues. V lost 2 bases to trimming and J lost 2 bases, with 16 bases between them. CDR3 sequence: CASSEFGKTRTKNIQYF. DNA of the CDR3: TGTGCCAGCAGTGAATTCGGGAAAACTAGGACCAAAAACATTCAGTACTTC.

The V call is TRBV5-1, the J call TRBJ2-1, with 9 positions matching TRBD1. After removal of 0 bases from V and 7 bases from J, the junction contained 11 bases not matched to a gene. This CDR3 has 17 amino acids. In germline, CDR1 is SGHRS, CDR2 YFSETQ. The CDR3 sequence is CASSLAGTGRIGNEQFF. Written as DNA, the CDR3 is TGCGCCAGCAGCTTGGCCGGGACAGGGAGGATAGGGAATGAGCAGTTCTTC.